The 17 T cell receptor beta chains reported below all come from one sample, sequenced in a study of T cell changes during pregnancy in multiple sclerosis. Profiled with immunoSEQ multiplex PCR; TCRdb holds only in-frame clones, not every one. The sample lists under 95,000 clones; roughly 92% were seen once. The sequencing used peripheral blood, collected in the second trimester of pregnancy. The receptors come from a female donor with multiple sclerosis, enrolled in a pregnancy study.

CDR3 nucleotides: TGCGCCAGCAGCCAAGACAGGGGGCCCGGGGAGCTGTTTTTT. Protein product: CASSQDRGPGELFF. V is TRBV4-3 and J is TRBJ2-2, with 8 bases identical to TRBD1. Unmatched junction bases numbered 0, after V lost 0 bases and J lost 6 bases. The germline V gene encodes CDR1 LGHNA and CDR2 YSLEER. The CDR3 has 14 amino acids.

This clone was observed a single time. V gene TRBV28 combines with J gene TRBJ1-1; no definite D call. The CDR3 runs 12 residues. Germline V gene sequence: CDR1 MDHEN, CDR2 SYDVKM. The germline V and J ends were trimmed by 6 bases and 8 bases, with 13 bases remaining between them. The CDR3 loop reads CASSLVEAEAFF. CDR3 nucleotides: TGTGCCAGCAGCTTAGTCGAGGCAGAAGCTTTCTTT. Variable domain in full (rest from reference TRBV28 and TRBJ1-1): DVKVTQSSRYLVKRTGEKVFLECVQDMDHENMFWYRQDPGLGLRLIYFSYDVKMKEKGDIPEGYSVSREKKERFSLILESASTNQTSMYLCASSLVEAEAFFGQGTRLTVV.

The chain combines TRBV7-2 with TRBJ2-1, with 7 bases aligning to TRBD2. CDR1 and CDR2 from the germline V gene are SGHTA and FQGNSA. With 1 base clipped from V and 1 base from J, the junction kept 1 base outside the gene matches. This CDR3 has 15 residues. The CDR3 loop reads CASSLGGGSYNEQFF. The CDR3 nucleotides read TGTGCCAGCAGCTTAGGCGGGGGTTCCTACAATGAGCAGTTCTTC.

A few counts support this clone. DNA for the CDR3: TGTGCCAGCAGCTTGATGCGTCATGAAGCTTTCTTT. Protein sequence: CASSLMRHEAFF. The chain carries TRBV7-8 and TRBJ1-1, with unresolved D. This CDR3 comprises 12 residues. The V gene's germline CDR1 is SGHVS and CDR2 FQNEAQ. V shed 3 bases and J shed 7 bases, with 9 bases lying between them.

This clone was recorded only once. The chain combines TRBV2 with TRBJ2-3, with D hard to call. Trimming took off 0 bases at V and 1 base at J, with 14 bases between the two ends. Germline V CDR1 and CDR2: SNHLY, FYNNEI. This CDR3 has 17 amino acids. CDR3 DNA sequence: TGTGCCAGCAGTGAAGCTCAGCGCCACCTGGGCACAGATACGCAGTATTTT. Its protein is CASSEAQRHLGTDTQYF.

This sequence joins TRBV11-3 and TRBJ1-6, with 8 bases fitting TRBD1. The CDR3 sequence is 14 residues long. The V gene's germline CDR1 is SGHNT and CDR2 YENEEA. J lost 8 bases, V lost 2 bases, and 2 bases had no gene match. In DNA, the CDR3 is TGTGCCAGCAGCTTACAGGGGGCGGATTCACCCCTCCACTTT. It specifies CASSLQGADSPLHF.

The rearrangement joins TRBV7-3 to TRBJ2-1; 10 positions match TRBD1. Germline trimming cut 6 bases from V and 8 bases from J; bases unmatched to any gene: 7. The germline V gene encodes CDR1 SGHTA and CDR2 FQGTGA. The CDR3 extends over 14 amino acids. The CDR3 is CASSKDRGQDEQFF. CDR3 coding DNA: TGTGCCAGCAGTAAAGACAGGGGGCAAGATGAGCAGTTCTTC.

This clone was seen a handful of times. The chain joins TRBV10-3 to TRBJ1-6; 7 bases fit TRBD1. CDR3 length equals 13 residues. Per the germline V gene, CDR1 is ENHRY and CDR2 is SYGVKD. J was trimmed by 7 bases and V by 5 bases; bases with no gene match: 2. This chain's CDR3 is CAISLQGNSPLHF. CDR3 DNA sequence: TGTGCCATCAGTTTACAGGGGAATTCACCCCTCCACTTT.

The rearrangement links TRBV27 to TRBJ1-2; perhaps TRBD1 as D (6 bases). Per the germline V gene, CDR1 is MNHEY and CDR2 is SMNVEV (reference sequence). Trimming cost V 0 bases and J 8 bases, with 10 bases left between them. The CDR3 is made up of 13 amino acids. CDR3 residues: CASSLSGGGGYTF. The DNA of the CDR3 is TGTGCCAGCAGTTTATCGGGGGGGGGCGGCTACACCTTC.

V is TRBV7-2 and J is TRBJ2-7; 7 nucleotides align to TRBD1. The CDR3 is made up of 13 amino acids. The V gene end was trimmed by 5 bases and the J gene end by 4 bases; junction bases not matched to a gene: 5. Germline lookup yields CDR1 SGHTA and CDR2 FQGNSA. CDR3 protein: CASSHGTAYEQYF. For the CDR3, the DNA is TGTGCCAGCAGCCACGGGACAGCATACGAGCAGTACTTC.

V is TRBV28 and J is TRBJ2-7, with 10 bases identical to TRBD2. This CDR3 spans 15 amino acids. The germline V gene has CDR1 MDHEN and CDR2 SYDVKM. Trimming at V came to 6 bases and at J to 4 bases, leaving 9 bases not matched to a gene. The CDR3 spells CASRPGGAGGYEQYF. Written as DNA, the CDR3 is TGTGCCAGCAGACCGGGGGGAGCGGGAGGGTACGAGCAGTACTTC.

The gene calls are TRBV7-9 and TRBJ2-5; the D gene is possibly TRBD2 (7 bases). V lost 5 bases to trimming and J lost 3 bases, with 19 bases between them. The CDR3 loop spans 16 amino acids. Germline CDR1 SEHNR, CDR2 FQNEAQ (reference sequence). CDR3: CASSLGIQGGKETQYF. CDR3 nucleotide sequence: TGTGCCAGCAGCCTGGGGATACAGGGAGGGAAAGAGACCCAGTACTTC.

This sequence joins TRBV5-1 and TRBJ2-7, with D possibly matching TRBD1 (5 bases). The CDR3 has 13 residues. Germline CDR1 is SGHRS and CDR2 is YFSETQ. V shed 5 bases and J shed 2 bases, with 11 bases lying between them. The CDR3 protein is CASRAGITYEQYF. CDR3 coding DNA: TGCGCCAGCAGGGCAGGGATTACCTACGAGCAGTACTTC.

The chain joins TRBV7-6 to TRBJ1-1; no clear D gene. Germline CDR1 is SGHVS and CDR2 is FNYEAQ. CDR3 length: 13 amino acids. V lost 5 bases to trimming and J lost 1 base, with 8 bases between them. CDR3 sequence (DNA): TGTGCCAGCAGCCGACGGGAGAACACTGAAGCTTTCTTT. Protein product: CASSRRENTEAFF. Drawing the rest from reference TRBV7-6 and TRBJ1-1, the complete variable domain is GAGVSQSPRYKVTKRGQDVALRCDPISGHVSLYWYRQALGQGPEFLTYFNYEAQQDKSGLPNDRFSAERPEGSISTLTIQRTEQRDSAMYRCASSRRENTEAFFGQGTRLTVV.

This clone was seen only a few times. The V and J genes are TRBV21-1 and TRBJ1-2; TRBD1 reflects the table's D call only, with no check against the DNA. TRBV21-1 is a pseudogene. The CDR3 is 12 amino acids. The CDR3 region is CASSTRDRAYTF. In DNA form, the CDR3 reads TGTGCCAGCAGCACCCGGGACAGGGCCTACACCTTC.

The V call is TRBV7-6, the J call TRBJ2-5; 7 positions agree with TRBD1. V dropped 5 bases and J dropped 5; count of bases not matched to a gene: 8. From germline, CDR1 is SGHVS and CDR2 FNYEAQ. The CDR3 runs to 14 residues. The CDR3 DNA sequence: TGTGCCAGCAGCGACGCGTGGGACAGCGAGACCCAGTACTTC. It translates to CASSDAWDSETQYF.

This rearrangement joins TRBV14 to TRBJ1-2, with 10 positions matching TRBD1. This CDR3 region has 15 residues. CDR1 is SGHDN, CDR2 FVKESK, per germline. V was pared by 2 bases and J by 8 bases, with 8 bases of the junction left unmatched. CDR3 nucleotides: TGTGCCAGCAGCCAACCTCTGACAGGGGGCGCGGGCTACACCTTC. Amino acid sequence: CASSQPLTGGAGYTF. Full variable domain (outside the CDR3, taken from reference TRBV14 and TRBJ1-2): EAGVTQFPSHSVIEKGQTVTLRCDPISGHDNLYWYRRVMGKEIKFLLHFVKESKQDESGMPNNRFLAERTGGTYSTLKVQPAELEDSGVYFCASSQPLTGGAGYTFGSGTRLTVV.